The clone carrying this TCR beta chain was counted ten times or more. Its antigen is not known. This sample stems from a study of T cells in Graves' hyperthyroidism and ophthalmopathy. Study-level findings and limits: Blood also held most thyroid clonotypes expanded beyond 0.001.

Germline-derived CDR1 and CDR2 are SGHTA and FQGNSA. V shed 5 bases, J shed 4 bases, and the junction held 7 bases outside the gene matches. The CDR3 is 15 amino acids. Amplification of TCR beta CDR3 regions used RNA as the template. RT-PCR in the first round (using the HTBI primer set) targeted the TCR CDR3. Via MiXCR, TCRdb re-called the multiplex PCR reads, giving one row per CDR3 protein. The repertoire includes a few hundred thousand distinct CDR3 sequences, more than 15% of them detected once, and roughly a sixth sits in the top ten. Pregnant or lactating patients were excluded, as were those with uncontrolled infection or other autoimmune disease. PBMCs stemmed from around 9.3 ml fresh peripheral blood.

Sample: blood. The source of this sequence is a woman in her late teens or twenties with Graves' ophthalmopathy. This sequence joins TRBV7-2 and TRBJ2-1, with TRBD2 identical over 8 bases. CDR3 residues: CASSRRTSQYNEQFF. The CDR3 DNA follows: TGTGCCAGCAGCAGACGGACTAGCCAATACAATGAGCAGTTCTTC.